A single sample gave rise to the 17 T cell receptor beta chains below, sequenced in a study of T cell changes during pregnancy in multiple sclerosis. Generated by immunoSEQ multiplex PCR, the TCRdb table keeps only in-frame clones and is missing some. This sample yields about 40,000 clones, of which roughly nine tenths are seen a single time; about 8% belongs to the top ten. Sequences were derived from CD8+ T cells from peripheral blood mononuclear cells, sampled before pregnancy. The source is a female donor with multiple sclerosis, enrolled in a pregnancy study.

J is TRBJ2-7 and V is TRBV18; maybe TRBD1 (6 bases). V lost 0 bases and J lost 2, with 8 bases in between. Germline loops: CDR1 KGHSH, CDR2 LQKENI. The CDR3 loop spans 14 amino acids. The CDR3 DNA reads as TGTGCCAGCTCACCACCGACAGGTACCTACGAGCAGTACTTC. It translates to CASSPPTGTYEQYF.

This chain connects TRBV5-1 to TRBJ2-2, with 8 bases matching TRBD2. V shed 3 bases, J shed 7 bases, and the junction held 11 bases outside the gene matches. CDR1 and CDR2 (germline): SGHRS, YFSETQ. This CDR3 comprises 16 residues. The CDR3 reads CASSYDSGAVFGELFF. CDR3 sequence (DNA): TGCGCCAGCAGCTACGATAGCGGGGCGGTTTTCGGGGAGCTGTTTTTT.

This chain joins TRBV19 and TRBJ2-7; TRBD2 aligns across 9 bases. The junction had 7 bases not matched to a gene; V was cut back by 2 bases and J by 5 bases. The CDR3 loop spans 15 amino acids. CDR1 LNHDA and CDR2 SQIVND come from the germline V gene (reference sequence). This CDR3 is CASSIILAGFHEQYF. The CDR3 DNA sequence: TGTGCCAGTAGTATAATACTAGCGGGTTTCCACGAGCAGTACTTC.

The V call is TRBV7-8, the J call TRBJ2-5; 11 bases align to TRBD2. CDR1 is SGHVS, CDR2 FQNEAQ, per germline. The CDR3 is 17 amino acids. V shed 5 bases, J shed 5 bases, and the junction held 13 bases outside the gene matches. CDR3 coding DNA: TGTGCCAGCAGCCAACGGGTTAGCGGGAGGGTGGGGGAGACCCAGTACTTC. Translating gives CASSQRVSGRVGETQYF.

In its sample, this clone was seen once. The CDR3: CASSASGTGELFF. The CDR3 DNA sequence: TGTGCCAGCAGCGCCAGCGGGACCGGGGAGCTGTTTTTT. The V call is TRBV9, the J call TRBJ2-2; D possibly corresponds to TRBD2 (6 bases). CDR1 and CDR2 (germline): SGDLS, YYNGEE. The CDR3 spans 13 residues. V was shortened by 3 bases and J by 5 bases, with 8 bases between the two germline ends. The whole variable domain, remainder taken from reference TRBV9 and TRBJ2-2, is DSGVTQTPKHLITATGQRVTLRCSPRSGDLSVYWYQQSLDQGLQFLIQYYNGEERAKGNILERFSAQQFPDLHSELNLSSLELGDSALYFCASSASGTGELFFGEGSRLTVL.

Details on this clone: The sample contains more than one DNA sequence encoding this CDR3. This chain's CDR3 is CASSLEGWGQGMNEQFF. The CDR3 region has the DNA TGTGCCAGCAGCTTAGAAGGGTGGGGACAGGGGATGAATGAGCAGTTCTTC. The V gene is TRBV7-9, the J gene TRBJ2-1; 10 nucleotides agree with TRBD1. CDR1 is SEHNR, CDR2 FQNEAQ, per germline (reference sequence). CDR3 length equals 17 residues. V dropped 1 base and J dropped 7; count of bases not matched to a gene: 10. Together with reference TRBV7-9 and TRBJ2-1, the CDR3 gives the full variable domain: DTGVSQNPRHKITKRGQNVTFRCDPISEHNRLYWYRQTLGQGPEFLTYFQNEAQLEKSRLLSDRFSAERPKGSFSTLEIQRTEQGDSAMYLCASSLEGWGQGMNEQFFGPGTRLTVL.

CDR3 nucleotide sequence: TGTGCCAGCAGCGCAGGGACAGGTATGAACACTGAAGCTTTCTTT. The encoded protein is CASSAGTGMNTEAFF. V and J are TRBV9 and TRBJ1-1, with 8 nucleotides matching TRBD1. Per the germline V gene, CDR1 is SGDLS and CDR2 is YYNGEE. The trim removed 3 bases at V and 0 bases at J, leaving 4 bases unmatched. This CDR3 comprises 15 residues.

DNA of the CDR3: TGCAGCGTTGAACTAGCGGGACCGAGCTCCTACAATGAGCAGTTCTTC. Translated, it gives CSVELAGPSSYNEQFF. This chain joins TRBV29-1 and TRBJ2-1; 9 nucleotides match TRBD2. The germline CDR1 and CDR2 sequences are SQVTM and ANQGSEA. CDR3 length: 16 amino acids. J lost 0 bases, V lost 2 bases, and 5 bases had no gene match.

In DNA form, the CDR3 reads TGTGCCTCCAGTAGCGGGAGGGCCAAGAATGAGCAGTTCTTC. It yields the protein CASSSGRAKNEQFF. V is TRBV10-3 and J is TRBJ2-1; 11 bases line up with TRBD2. CDR1 and CDR2 (germline): ENHRY, SYGVKD. V trimming: 11 bases; J trimming: 7 bases; junction bases outside the gene matches: 10. The CDR3 length is 14 residues.

This clone has only one observation. The chain joins TRBV27 to TRBJ1-1; D is possibly TRBD1 (6 bases). The CDR3 loop spans 14 amino acids. Germline CDR1 MNHEY, CDR2 SMNVEV (reference sequence). V was pared by 5 bases and J by 1 base, with 11 bases between. CDR3 region: CASSLGTPNTEAFF. The CDR3 coding sequence is TGTGCCAGCAGTCTCGGGACACCGAACACTGAAGCTTTCTTT.

The chain is built from TRBV7-9 and TRBJ2-7, with TRBD1 matching over 7 bases. The V segment lost 5 bases and the J segment 2 bases; nucleotides outside the gene matches: 12. Looked up from germline, CDR1 is SEHNR and CDR2 is FQNEAQ (reference sequence). This CDR3 contains 16 residues. Here the CDR3 reads CASSPKGGRETYEQYF. The CDR3 DNA is TGTGCCAGCAGCCCCAAAGGGGGCAGGGAGACCTACGAGCAGTACTTC.

The V and J genes are TRBV13 and TRBJ2-7; D perhaps matches TRBD1 (6 bases). The V end was cut by 4 bases, the J end by 4 bases, with 14 bases between. Germline CDR1 PRHDT, CDR2 FYEKMQ (reference sequence). The CDR3 length is 14 residues. CDR3 DNA: TGTGCCAGCAGCTCAAGACAGGACCAATACGAGCAGTACTTC. Translation gives CASSSRQDQYEQYF.

The V gene is TRBV11-1, the J gene TRBJ2-1, with 8 bases fitting TRBD2. Germline loops: CDR1 SGHAT, CDR2 FQDESV (reference sequence). The CDR3 has 14 amino acids. The ends lost 4 bases at V and 4 bases at J; junction bases unmatched: 3. CDR3 protein: CASSWGLEYNEQFF. The CDR3 nucleotides are TGTGCCAGCAGCTGGGGACTAGAGTACAATGAGCAGTTCTTC.

The rearrangement joins TRBV15 to TRBJ1-1; a possible D gene is TRBD1 (5 bases). V was shortened by 3 bases and J by 7 bases, with 15 bases between the two germline ends. Germline V CDR1 and CDR2: LNHNV, YYDKDF (reference sequence). The CDR3 totals 14 residues. The chain's CDR3 is CATSSTHRRLEAFF. The CDR3 DNA follows: TGTGCCACCAGCAGCACTCACAGGAGACTTGAAGCTTTCTTT.

The gene calls are TRBV10-3 and TRBJ2-3, with 9 bases fitting TRBD2. Trimming removed 7 bases from V and 2 bases from J; junction bases left unmatched: 4. The CDR3 is made up of 14 amino acids. The germline CDR1 and CDR2 sequences are ENHRY and SYGVKD. The CDR3, as DNA: TGTGCCATCAAAGGCGGGAGGGTCACAGATACGCAGTATTTT. This encodes CAIKGGRVTDTQYF.

This chain links TRBV19 with TRBJ2-7; the match to TRBD1 covers 8 bases. The germline V gene has CDR1 LNHDA and CDR2 SQIVND (reference sequence). The CDR3 length is 17 residues. J gave up 0 bases and V 6 bases, and 13 bases lay outside the gene matches. The CDR3 DNA follows: TGTGCCAGTAGCCATCGGGCGGGACAGGTAAACTCCTACGAGCAGTACTTC. It codes for CASSHRAGQVNSYEQYF.

The chain links TRBV28 to TRBJ2-7; 9 bases match TRBD2. V lost 3 bases, J lost 5 bases, and 14 bases stayed unmatched. The germline gives CDR1 MDHEN, CDR2 SYDVKM. The CDR3 loop spans 17 amino acids. The CDR3 coding sequence is TGTGCCAGCAGTTTTTCCCGTGCGGGAGGGCCTTTCCACGAGCAGTACTTC. Translating it yields CASSFSRAGGPFHEQYF.